This T cell receptor (beta chain) was sequenced during a study of Ad26.COV2.S vaccination and SARS-CoV-2 variants. Study-wide results and limits: There was a possibility that the TCR breadth and depth analyses underestimated total T cell responses. Post-vaccination spike-specific CD8+ and CD4+ T cell responses reportedly had substantial breadth. Placebo recipients showed lower spike-specific TCR breadth than vaccinees.

Generated by immunoSEQ multiplex PCR, the TCRdb table keeps only in-frame clones and is missing some. Seen here are approximately 480,000 clones, about 83% observed once, and the top ten hold 10% to 15%. As concerns this clone: The antigen is undetermined.

The length of the CDR3 is 17 residues. Germline-derived CDR1 and CDR2 are SGHTA and FQGTGA. V was clipped by 0 bases and J by 5 bases, with 16 bases between them. This sample's treatment: roughly 18 received Ad26.COV2.S at low or high dose, single or two shots; several received placebo; per-sample allocation not given. Material that was analyzed had been drawn on day 63 after the first vaccine or placebo injection. Its platform was an Ad26 vector, and its expressed antigen was Wuhan-strain SARS-CoV-2 spike. The receptor was derived from a person between 18 and 60 years old who received the Ad26.COV2.S COVID-19 vaccine or a placebo. This chain uses TRBV7-3 with TRBJ2-2; D is perhaps TRBD2 (5 bases). The source was peripheral blood, collected in a trial of Ad26.COV2.S vaccine versus placebo. CDR3 sequence reads: CASSLTGRTRRTGELFF. For the CDR3, the DNA is TGTGCCAGCAGCTTAACAGGGAGAACCAGGAGGACCGGGGAGCTGTTTTTT.